This TCR beta chain was sequenced for a study of metastatic and nonmetastatic thyroid tumors. The overall study: Peripheral blood and tumor or nodule samples from malignant and benign thyroid patients were compared.

V lost 7 bases, J lost 1 base, and 15 bases stayed unmatched. CDR3 length: 17 residues. Germline assignment: CDR1 MNHEY and CDR2 SMNVEV (reference sequence). Original methodology: To classify distant metastasis in papillary thyroid cancer, a model was built from CDR3 differences across clinicopathological groups. TCRdb reanalyzed the PCR reads with MiXCR. The V and J calls, along with clone size, are taken from TCRdb and not from the paper's own processing. The sample comprises fewer than 30,000 clones, roughly 20% of which are singletons, and about a quarter rests with the top ten. This clone was seen many times. No antigen is known for it. Prior to thyroid surgery, none of the patients had received any treatment. Study results and limitations: Benign nodules reportedly had significantly lower TCR beta diversity than malignant thyroid tumors in blood and tumor.

The J gene is TRBJ2-7, the V gene TRBV27, with TRBD2 matching 8 bases. The TCR originated in a male donor with papillary thyroid cancer or a benign thyroid nodule (not recorded which). Some clones in this sample may be carry-over from other donors' samples. The sequencing input was blood. The CDR3 sequence: CASNRSGTPSRSYEQYF. The CDR3 DNA is TGTGCCAGCAACCGTAGCGGGACCCCGTCCCGATCCTACGAGCAGTACTTC.